Listed below are T cell receptor beta chains from one sample, sequenced in a study of CD8+ T cells in alopecia areata. The table came from immunoSEQ multiplex PCR; TCRdb's copy has only in-frame clones and leaves some out. The sample gives roughly 200,000 clones, 45% to 65% of which show up once; 3% to 3.5% is in the top ten. This specimen consisted of CD4+ T cells sorted from blood, obtained at week 4, from a patient treated with tofacitinib. Receptors were obtained from a human donor with alopecia areata. CDR3s include the opening cysteine and the closing phenylalanine or tryptophan. The D gene is left open where the match is weak. Clone size appears in some rows only: once, few, many, or a class for an expanded clone.

v_gene: TRBV29-1; abundance: NA; j_gene: TRBJ2-3; d_gene: TRBD2; CDR3nt: TGCAGCGTACGAGGGTCTAGCGGGGGGGCAGCGACAGATACGCAGTATTTT; CDR3aa: CSVRGSSGGAATDTQYF
v_gene: TRBV29-1; abundance: few; j_gene: TRBJ1-1; d_gene: NA; CDR3nt: TGCAGCGCCCAAGGGCCCTTACACACTGAAGCTTTCTTT; CDR3aa: CSAQGPLHTEAFF
v_gene: TRBV29-1; abundance: once; j_gene: TRBJ1-1; d_gene: NA; CDR3nt: TGCAGCGTTGACTCGGACACGGGTGTTACTGAAGCTTTCTTT; CDR3aa: CSVDSDTGVTEAFF
v_gene: TRBV2; abundance: NA; j_gene: TRBJ1-1; d_gene: NA; CDR3nt: TGTGCCAGCGCAGTGAACACTGAAGCTTTCTTT; CDR3aa: CASAVNTEAFF
v_gene: TRBV15; abundance: once; j_gene: TRBJ1-1; d_gene: NA; CDR3nt: TGTGCCACCAGCAGAGAGACTGAAGCTTTCTTT; CDR3aa: CATSRETEAFF
v_gene: TRBV28; abundance: NA; j_gene: TRBJ1-2; d_gene: NA; CDR3nt: TGTGCCAGCAGACTAAAGGGGAGGAACTATGGCTACACCTTC; CDR3aa: CASRLKGRNYGYTF
v_gene: TRBV25-1; abundance: NA; j_gene: TRBJ2-7; d_gene: TRBD1; CDR3nt: TGTGCCAGCAGTGAAGACAGGGTCTGGGGGTACGAGCAGTACTTC; CDR3aa: CASSEDRVWGYEQYF
v_gene: TRBV29-1; abundance: NA; j_gene: TRBJ1-1; d_gene: NA; CDR3nt: TGCAGCGTTGATGGGCCCGGAAACACTGAAGCTTTCTTT; CDR3aa: CSVDGPGNTEAFF
v_gene: TRBV11-2; abundance: NA; j_gene: TRBJ2-3; d_gene: NA; CDR3nt: TGTGCCAGCAGTCCGGGAGCAGGGGGGCAGTATTTT; CDR3aa: CASSPGAGGQYF
v_gene: TRBV11-1; abundance: NA; j_gene: TRBJ2-7; d_gene: TRBD2; CDR3nt: TGTGCCAGCAGCTTTCTGAGCGGGGGATCCTACGAGCAGTACTTC; CDR3aa: CASSFLSGGSYEQYF
v_gene: TRBV19; abundance: NA; j_gene: TRBJ1-5; d_gene: TRBD1; CDR3nt: TGTGCCAGTAGTAGCCGGGACAGGGGAGGCCCGTTGGGCAATCAGCCCCAGCATTTT; CDR3aa: CASSSRDRGGPLGNQPQHF
v_gene: TRBV30; abundance: few; j_gene: TRBJ2-7; d_gene: NA; CDR3nt: TGTGCCTGGACTACGAGGCGGGACAGAGCTTCTGTCGGAGAGCAGTACTTC; CDR3aa: CAWTTRRDRASVGEQYF
v_gene: TRBV30; abundance: NA; j_gene: TRBJ1-1; d_gene: TRBD1; CDR3nt: TGTGCCTGGAGTGTACGGGGGACAGGGGGCATTCTGAACACTGAAGCTTTCTTT; CDR3aa: CAWSVRGTGGILNTEAFF
v_gene: TRBV29-1; abundance: NA; j_gene: TRBJ2-5; d_gene: NA; CDR3nt: TGCAGCGTTCTGAGGGGAGGTTGGGAGACCCAGTACTTC; CDR3aa: CSVLRGGWETQYF
v_gene: TRBV19; abundance: NA; j_gene: TRBJ2-5; d_gene: TRBD1; CDR3nt: TGTGCCAGTAGCCTCGGGACAGCGAAAGAGACCCAGTACTTC; CDR3aa: CASSLGTAKETQYF
v_gene: TRBV4-3; abundance: NA; j_gene: TRBJ2-5; d_gene: NA; CDR3nt: TGCGCCAGCAGCCAAGGACGAGGGGACTTGGCCCGAGAGACCCAGTACTTC; CDR3aa: CASSQGRGDLARETQYF
v_gene: TRBV19; abundance: few; j_gene: TRBJ2-3; d_gene: NA; CDR3nt: TGTGCCACAACCGGGACTTATACTAGCACAGATACGCAGTATTTT; CDR3aa: CATTGTYTSTDTQYF
v_gene: TRBV5-1; abundance: NA; j_gene: TRBJ1-2; d_gene: NA; CDR3nt: TGCGCCAGCACGAATAATGCGGTTTATGGCTACACCTTC; CDR3aa: CASTNNAVYGYTF
v_gene: TRBV5-6; abundance: NA; j_gene: TRBJ2-1; d_gene: NA; CDR3nt: TGTGCCAGCAGCTTCGGACAGAACAATGAGCAGTTCTTC; CDR3aa: CASSFGQNNEQFF
v_gene: TRBV4-1; abundance: few; j_gene: TRBJ1-6; d_gene: NA; CDR3nt: TGCGCCAGCAGCCAAGAAGGGGGGGGCTATTCACCCCTCCACTTT; CDR3aa: CASSQEGGGYSPLHF
v_gene: TRBV7-2; abundance: NA; j_gene: TRBJ1-2; d_gene: NA; CDR3nt: TGTGCCAGCAGCTTACGGCAGAGTATAGGCTACACCTTC; CDR3aa: CASSLRQSIGYTF
v_gene: TRBV30; abundance: NA; j_gene: TRBJ1-5; d_gene: NA; CDR3nt: TGTGCCTGGAGTGGGGCGGTGGGGGCGACCAATCAGCCCCAGCATTTT; CDR3aa: CAWSGAVGATNQPQHF
v_gene: TRBV2; abundance: NA; j_gene: TRBJ1-1; d_gene: TRBD1; CDR3nt: TGTGCCAGCGGAGACAGGGGGCCTATCCAGGGGCCGAACACTGAAGCTTTCTTT; CDR3aa: CASGDRGPIQGPNTEAFF
v_gene: TRBV6-5; abundance: NA; j_gene: TRBJ2-7; d_gene: NA; CDR3nt: TGTGCCAGCAGTTACTCGATCCTTGGACCCTACGAGCAGTACTTC; CDR3aa: CASSYSILGPYEQYF
v_gene: TRBV30; abundance: NA; j_gene: TRBJ1-1; d_gene: NA; CDR3nt: TGTGCCTGGAGTAACGGGAGAGCTTTCTTT; CDR3aa: CAWSNGRAFF
v_gene: TRBV30; abundance: NA; j_gene: TRBJ1-2; d_gene: NA; CDR3nt: TGTGCCTGGAGTCAGACACCTTACTCCTATGGCTACACCTTC; CDR3aa: CAWSQTPYSYGYTF
v_gene: TRBV25-1; abundance: NA; j_gene: TRBJ2-7; d_gene: NA; CDR3nt: TGTGCCAGCAGTGAATTAACCCGGGGGATTGGCGAGCAGTACTTC; CDR3aa: CASSELTRGIGEQYF
v_gene: TRBV5-4; abundance: NA; j_gene: TRBJ2-5; d_gene: NA; CDR3nt: TGTGCCAGCAACCTGATGGGGGAGGAGACCCAGTACTTC; CDR3aa: CASNLMGEETQYF